This T cell receptor (beta chain) originates from a study of PD-1 and CTLA-4 blockade in melanoma (dated by TCRdb to the early 2020s). About the study as a whole: In patients with melanoma, the researchers looked at the effects of CTLA-4 blockade versus PD-1 blockade on the CD8 T cell response that was melanoma-reactive.

CDR1 and CDR2 are read off the germline V gene (reference sequence) as SEHNR and FQNEAQ. Between the V and J ends, shortened by 2 bases and 2 bases respectively, the junction contains 8 bases. From its cysteine to its phenylalanine, the CDR3 spans 14 amino acids. Kept here is only the CDR3 DNA, which spans 42 bases and is read in frame from base 1. Library prep was done by the immunoSEQ multiplex PCR assay. The immuneACCESS repertoire file appears here via TCRdb, limited to in-frame rearrangements. These files lack a portion of the clones; in checked studies, under half of the deficit traces to unresolved V genes, and the cause of the others is not known. This sample comprises 8,500 to 13,000 clones, roughly 82% of them detected only once. The top ten clonotypes cover about a third of the sample. Comment on this clone: Its antigen is unknown. Base qualities are missing; no much larger clone stands one base away.

Recombination joined TRBV7-9 with TRBJ2-3, with no confident D gene call. Here the sequenced sample was CD8+ T cells from peripheral blood, taken from a patient given anti-PD-1 treatment. The TCR was taken from a human donor with melanoma. Here the CDR3 is given as CASSLNHLTDTQYF. The DNA sequence is as follows: TGTGCCAGCAGCTTAAACCACCTCACAGATACGCAGTATTTT. Full variable domain (CDR3 extended with the reference TRBV7-9 and TRBJ2-3 proteins): DTGVSQNPRHKITKRGQNVTFRCDPISEHNRLYWYRQTLGQGPEFLTYFQNEAQLEKSRLLSDRFSAERPKGSFSTLEIQRTEQGDSAMYLCASSLNHLTDTQYFGPGTRLTVL.